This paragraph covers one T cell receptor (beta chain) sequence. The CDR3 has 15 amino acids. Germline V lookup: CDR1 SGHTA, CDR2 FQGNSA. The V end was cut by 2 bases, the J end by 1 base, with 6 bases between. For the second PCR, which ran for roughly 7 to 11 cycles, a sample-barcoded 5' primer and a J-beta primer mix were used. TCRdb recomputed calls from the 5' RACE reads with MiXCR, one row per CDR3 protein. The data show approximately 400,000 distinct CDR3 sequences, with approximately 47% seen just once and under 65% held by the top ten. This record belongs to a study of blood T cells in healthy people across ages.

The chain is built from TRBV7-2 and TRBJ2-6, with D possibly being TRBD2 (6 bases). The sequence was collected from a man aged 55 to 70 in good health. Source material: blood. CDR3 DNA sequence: TGTGCCAGCAGCTTACGGGAGTCTGGGGCCAACGTCCTGACTTTC. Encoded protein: CASSLRESGANVLTF. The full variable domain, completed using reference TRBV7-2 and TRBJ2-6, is GAGVSQSPSNKVTEKGKDVELRCDPISGHTALYWYRQSLGQGLEFLIYFQGNSAPDKSGLPSDRFSAERTGGSVSTLTIQRTQQEDSAVYLCASSLRESGANVLTFGAGSRLTVL.